These 31 T cell receptor beta chains were sequenced from one sample in a study of CD8+CD57+ T cells in acquired aplastic anemia. In patients chosen for sequencing, flow cytometry had shown CD8+CD57+ cell expansion. The study profiled TCR beta VDJ and CDR3 using genomic DNA as template. TCRdb re-called the reads with MiXCR, one entry per CDR3 protein. In the table there are fewer than 300,000 distinct CDR3 sequences, 65% to 90% of which are singletons. The sample comprised sorted CD4+, CD8+, or CD8+CD57+ T cells (not recorded which) from PBMCs. The receptors were gathered from a human donor with aplastic anemia.

As to this clonotype: Since the CDR3 does not end with the conserved phenylalanine or tryptophan, this likely comes from a read error. V gene TRBV2 combines with J gene TRBJ2-7; D is ambiguous. Germline V gives CDR1 SNHLY, CDR2 FYNNEI. The CDR3 spans 15 residues. V was shortened by 5 bases and J by 3 bases, with 17 bases between the two germline ends. The CDR3 region has the DNA TGTGCCAGCAGTACGCGAGACCCCCAGTACTACGAGCAGTACATC. It yields the protein CASSTRDPQYYEQYI.

The chain joins TRBV11-3 to TRBJ2-1; D ambiguous. The length of the CDR3 is 13 residues. The V end was cut by 5 bases, the J end by 8 bases, with 13 bases between. Germline V lookup: CDR1 SGHNT, CDR2 YENEEA. CDR3: CASSQTSSYEQFF. The CDR3 nucleotides read TGTGCCAGCAGCCAAACGAGCTCCTATGAGCAGTTCTTC.

The chain carries TRBV7-2 and TRBJ2-5; D gene uncertain. Germline values: CDR1 SGHTA, CDR2 FQGNSA. Trimming left V 0 bases short and J 14 bases short, with 22 bases between. This CDR3 is built from 15 residues. The DNA for the CDR3 is TGTGCCAGCAGCTTAGCCCCCGAGGCAACAGAGACCTACTACTTC. Amino acids: CASSLAPEATETYYF.

For this clonotype: This likely comes from a read error, as the CDR3 has no conserved phenylalanine or tryptophan at its end. The limits of the CDR3 on the DNA are not certain, so only TCRdb's listed CDR3 is given. This rearrangement joins TRBV7-2 to TRBJ2-3; TRBD1 is the table's D call and was not checked against the DNA. Inclusive of both ends, the CDR3 amounts to 13 amino acids. Looked up from germline, CDR1 is SGHTA and CDR2 is FQGNSA. The CDR3 is CASSQDGLGRQPQ.

In regard to this clonotype: A junction boundary mismatches the germline segment, possibly from a read error. The chain combines TRBV19 with TRBJ2-1, with D perhaps TRBD2 (5 bases). The CDR3 runs 15 residues. Germline values: CDR1 LNHDA, CDR2 SQIVND (reference sequence). This chain's CDR3 is CTATIGDSSYNEQFF. DNA of the CDR3: TGCACTGCTACTATCGGGGATAGCTCCTACAATGAGCAGTTCTTC.

Notes on this clonotype: One end of the junction fails to match germline, which may point to a read error. For the CDR3, the DNA is TGTGCCAGCAGCTTACGGGGACATCCCGATACGCAGTATTTC. Its protein product is CASSLRGHPDTQYF. The chain recombines TRBV7-8 with TRBJ2-7; a possible D gene is TRBD1 (6 bases). CDR1 SGHVS and CDR2 FQNEAQ come from the germline V gene. CDR3 length equals 14 residues.

V gene TRBV3-1 combines with J gene TRBJ1-5, with D maybe TRBD1 (5 bases). The CDR3 is made up of 16 amino acids. CDR1 is LGHDT, CDR2 YNNKEL, per germline (reference sequence). Trimming removed 1 base at V and 4 bases at J, with 14 bases between. The DNA of the CDR3 is TGTGCCAGCAGCCAAGTAGAGGGGTCTTTTAATCAGCCCCAGCATTTT. Translating it yields CASSQVEGSFNQPQHF.

Of note for this clonotype: One junction end disagrees with the germline gene, perhaps due to a read error. In DNA form, the CDR3 reads TGTGCCAGCAGAGGTATGACAGTGAACACTGAACCTTCCTTT. This sequence encodes CASRGMTVNTEPSF. This chain links TRBV7-8 with TRBJ1-1; tentatively, D is TRBD1 (5 bases). CDR1 is SGHVS, CDR2 FQNEAQ, per germline. The CDR3 consists of 14 residues.

This clonotype was seen just once. CDR3 DNA sequence: TGTGCCAGTAGTATAGCTGGCGAGGCCTACATTGGGCAGCTGTTCGTC. This gives the protein CASSIAGEAYIGQLFV. The chain joins TRBV19 to TRBJ2-7; no clear D. This CDR3 comprises 16 residues. In germline, CDR1 is LNHDA, CDR2 SQIVND (reference sequence).

The chain is built from TRBV5-5 and TRBJ2-1, with 9 bases matching TRBD1. V shed 3 bases, J shed 7 bases, and the junction held 5 bases outside the gene matches. This CDR3 spans 14 amino acids. Germline CDR1 and CDR2: SGHKS and YYEKEE (reference sequence). CDR3 sequence: CASSWGDRANEQFF. In nucleotides, the CDR3 is TGTGCCAGCAGCTGGGGGGACAGGGCAAATGAGCAGTTCTTC.

This chain links TRBV20-1 with TRBJ2-1, with D possibly being TRBD2 (7 bases). The CDR3 sequence is 16 residues long. Germline lookup yields CDR1 DFQATT and CDR2 SNEGSKA (reference sequence). V gave up 3 bases and J gave up 2 bases, with 17 bases separating them. The DNA of the CDR3 is TGCAGTGCTAGGCCAGGGGCTAGCGGAGCCTACAATGAGCAGTTCTTC. As protein: CSARPGASGAYNEQFF.

The chain recombines TRBV7-9 with TRBJ2-5, with D unresolved. The V end lost 3 bases, the J end lost 0 bases, and 8 bases lay between the germline ends. The CDR3 is 14 amino acids. Germline V gene data show CDR1 as SEHNR and CDR2 as FQNEAQ (reference sequence). CDR3 amino acids: CASSFQRDQETQYF. CDR3 in DNA: TGTGCCAGCAGCTTTCAAAGAGACCAAGAGACCCAGTACTTC. The whole variable domain, remainder taken from reference TRBV7-9 and TRBJ2-5, is DTGVSQNPRHKITKRGQNVTFRCDPISEHNRLYWYRQTLGQGPEFLTYFQNEAQLEKSRLLSDRFSAERPKGSFSTLEIQRTEQGDSAMYLCASSFQRDQETQYFGPGTRLLVL.

V is TRBV24-1 and J is TRBJ2-3, with TRBD2 matching over 15 bases. Germline-derived CDR1 and CDR2 are KGHDR and SFDVKD. The CDR3 covers 15 residues. J gave up 11 bases and V 5 bases, and 7 bases lay outside the gene matches. DNA for the CDR3: TGTGCCACCAGTGGTTGGGGACTAGCGGGAGGTGAGCAGTATTTT. This gives the protein CATSGWGLAGGEQYF.

This rearrangement joins TRBV25-1 to TRBJ2-1; D call uncertain. V lost 7 bases to trimming and J lost 2 bases, with 6 bases between them. CDR1 MGHDK and CDR2 SYGVNS come from the germline V gene. The CDR3 length is 12 residues. The CDR3 DNA is TGTGCCAGCACAACCGCCTACAATGAGCAGTTCTTC. It specifies CASTTAYNEQFF.

Notes on this clonotype: No conserved phenylalanine or tryptophan ends this CDR3, so it is likely a read error. It is unclear where the CDR3 begins or ends on the DNA, so no DNA is shown, and the CDR3 is as TCRdb lists it. The chain joins TRBV2 to TRBJ2-5; the table's D call TRBD1 went unverified against the DNA. Termini included, the CDR3 measures 15 amino acids. Germline CDR1 reads SNHLY; CDR2 reads FYNNEI. The CDR3: CASGVVGRDTQYLYP.

V is TRBV5-4 and J is TRBJ2-1; D call uncertain. The V and J ends lost 2 bases and 5 bases respectively, with 17 bases between them. The CDR3 extends over 16 amino acids. Germline loops: CDR1 SGHNT, CDR2 YYREEE (reference sequence). CDR3 region: CASSFTFPGRNNEQFF. In nucleotides, the CDR3 is TGTGCCAGCAGCTTTACTTTCCCAGGACGAAACAATGAGCAGTTCTTC.

This sequence joins TRBV7-8 and TRBJ1-1; D possibly corresponds to TRBD1 (5 bases). CDR1 SGHVS and CDR2 FQNEAQ come from the germline V gene. This CDR3 has 14 amino acids. The V end lost 1 base, the J end lost 14 bases, and 20 bases lay between the germline ends. CDR3 DNA sequence: TGTGCCAGCAGCTTAGAGGGAGGGACCGATACGCAGTTCTTT. Its translation is CASSLEGGTDTQFF.

V usage is TRBV7-9 and J usage is TRBJ2-7; D is perhaps TRBD2 (5 bases). With 2 bases removed from V and 1 base from J, the gap between germline ends came to 21 bases. Per the germline V gene, CDR1 is SEHNR and CDR2 is FQNEAQ (reference sequence). This CDR3 comprises 18 residues. CDR3 region: CASSLQPGELFFSYEQYV. CDR3 sequence (DNA): TGTGCCAGCAGCTTACAACCCGGGGAGCTGTTTTTTTCCTACGAGCAGTACGTC.

The rearrangement uses TRBV7-9 and TRBJ1-5, with a tentative D call TRBD1 (6 bases). Germline V lookup: CDR1 SEHNR, CDR2 FQNEAQ (reference sequence). Deletions cut 3 bases from V and 14 bases from J, with 23 bases between. The CDR3 extends over 15 amino acids. CDR3 DNA sequence: TGTGCCAGCAGCTTTGAAAGAGGCGGGGGGCGCGATAAGCATTTT. Translation: CASSFERGGGRDKHF.

In regard to this clonotype: Because the CDR3 is missing its conserved closing phenylalanine or tryptophan, this is likely a read error. The DNA is omitted, as the CDR3 cannot be located on it reliably, and the CDR3 follows TCRdb's listing. V is TRBV7-9 and J is TRBJ2-3; the tabulated D call, TRBD2, remains unverified against the DNA. Germline V gene data show CDR1 as SEHNR and CDR2 as FQNEAQ (reference sequence). The CDR3 contains 13 residues when both ends are counted. The CDR3 reads CASSVERSGGHDE.

The chain joins TRBV7-8 to TRBJ2-1, with a weak D call TRBD2 (6 bases). With 3 bases removed from V and 6 bases from J, the gap between germline ends came to 24 bases. Germline V gene sequence: CDR1 SGHVS, CDR2 FQNEAQ. The CDR3 has 18 residues. CDR3 sequence (DNA): TGTGCCAGCAGCTTTCATACAGACGGGAGAGCTATTTTCAATGAGCAGTTCTTC. It specifies CASSFHTDGRAIFNEQFF.

In this sample, this clonotype turned up a few times. This chain connects TRBV7-8 to TRBJ2-6, with D unresolved. The CDR3 length is 17 residues. The germline V and J ends were trimmed by 1 base and 10 bases, with 20 bases remaining between them. Germline values: CDR1 SGHVS, CDR2 FQNEAQ. CDR3 nucleotide sequence: TGTGCCAGCAGCTTAGGGAGAGGCCCCGATACGCAGAACGTCCTGACTTTC. This codes for CASSLGRGPDTQNVLTF.

Note on this clonotype: A much larger clonotype is one base distant, so this may be a read error. V usage is TRBV5-4 and J usage is TRBJ2-1; 8 nucleotides agree with TRBD2. This CDR3 comprises 15 residues. V was pared by 4 bases and J by 5 bases, with 8 bases of the junction left unmatched. Per germline, CDR1 SGHNT and CDR2 YYREEE (reference sequence). CDR3 residues: CASSITSGAHNEQFF. CDR3 nucleotides: TGTGCCAGCAGCATTACTAGCGGAGCCCACAATGAGCAGTTCTTC.

Notes on this clonotype: The germline gene is not matched at one end of the junction; a read error may be the cause. This chain joins TRBV2 and TRBJ2-1; D perhaps matches TRBD1 (7 bases). Germline CDR1 reads SNHLY; CDR2 reads FYNNEI. This CDR3 comprises 16 residues. The CDR3 coding sequence is TGTGCCAGCAGCCAGGGGGGCATAAATGCGCAGGATGAGCAGTTATTC. It yields the protein CASSQGGINAQDEQLF. Combining the CDR3 with reference TRBV2 and TRBJ2-1 gives the whole variable domain EPEVTQTPSHQVTQMGQEVILRCVPISNHLYFYWYRQILGQKVEFLVSFYNNEISEKSEIFDDQFSVERPDGSNFTLKIRSTKLEDSAMYFCASSQGGINAQDEQLFGPGTRLTVL.

This clonotype was found a few times. The chain has TRBV25-1 and TRBJ2-7, with 7 bases identical to TRBD2. V lost 3 bases, J lost 4 bases, and 12 bases stayed unmatched. Looked up from germline, CDR1 is MGHDK and CDR2 is SYGVNS. The CDR3 covers 16 residues. The CDR3 DNA reads TGTGCCAGCAGTGAGGGGCAGGGAGGGGTTCATTACGAGCAGTACTTC. It yields the protein CASSEGQGGVHYEQYF.

This rearrangement joins TRBV12-3 or TRBV12-4 to TRBJ2-7; no firm D call. CDR3 length equals 15 residues. V dropped 6 bases and J dropped 5 bases, with 20 bases sitting between them. This CDR3 is CASSFPSKGAHEQYF. CDR3 in DNA: TGTGCCAGCAGCTTTCCCTCTAAGGGCGCGCACGAGCAGTACTTC.

The chain links TRBV7-2 to TRBJ2-7; D remains ambiguous. Trimming left V 0 bases short and J 3 bases short, with 21 bases between. The germline V gene has CDR1 SGHTA and CDR2 FQGNSA. The CDR3 consists of 18 residues. The CDR3, as DNA: TGTGCCAGCAGCTTAGCGCGAGGCCGCACAGCCCTGTACTACGAGCAGTACGTC. Translating gives CASSLARGRTALYYEQYV.

The genes are TRBV7-9 and TRBJ2-1; D call uncertain. Trimming pared 5 bases from V and 12 bases from J, leaving 26 bases between. Germline V gene data show CDR1 as SEHNR and CDR2 as FQNEAQ (reference sequence). This CDR3 has 16 residues. The CDR3 protein is CASSLQSLRSGNTQFF. In DNA form, the CDR3 reads TGTGCCAGCAGCCTACAGAGCCTCCGCTCTGGAAACACGCAGTTCTTC.

This chain uses TRBV10-3 with TRBJ2-3, with 8 bases lining up with TRBD2. Losses at the gene ends were 5 bases for V and 1 base for J; bases not matched to a gene: 5. Germline V gene data show CDR1 as ENHRY and CDR2 as SYGVKD. The CDR3 has 15 amino acids. In DNA form, the CDR3 reads TGTGCCATCAGTTACGAAGCGGGGGGCACAGATACGCAGTATTTT. Encoded protein: CAISYEAGGTDTQYF.

To note about this clonotype: The conserved closing phenylalanine or tryptophan is absent in this CDR3, likely reflecting a read error. No DNA is shown, since the ends of the CDR3 on it are uncertain; the CDR3 is the one TCRdb lists. The J gene is TRBJ1-1, the V gene TRBV19. Both ends counted, the CDR3 spans 16 residues. Germline loops: CDR1 LNHDA, CDR2 SQIVND (reference sequence). CDR3 sequence: CASSIASRAFNAEAFV.

Details on this clonotype: Since the CDR3 does not end with the conserved phenylalanine or tryptophan, this likely comes from a read error. It is unclear where the CDR3 begins or ends on the DNA, so no DNA is shown, and the CDR3 is as TCRdb lists it. This rearrangement joins TRBV7-3 to TRBJ1-5; the listed D gene, TRBD1, was not tested against the DNA. The CDR3 comprises 13 residues, both ends counted. Germline V CDR1 and CDR2: SGHTA, FQGTGA. CDR3 residues: CASSQRQAQPPLY.